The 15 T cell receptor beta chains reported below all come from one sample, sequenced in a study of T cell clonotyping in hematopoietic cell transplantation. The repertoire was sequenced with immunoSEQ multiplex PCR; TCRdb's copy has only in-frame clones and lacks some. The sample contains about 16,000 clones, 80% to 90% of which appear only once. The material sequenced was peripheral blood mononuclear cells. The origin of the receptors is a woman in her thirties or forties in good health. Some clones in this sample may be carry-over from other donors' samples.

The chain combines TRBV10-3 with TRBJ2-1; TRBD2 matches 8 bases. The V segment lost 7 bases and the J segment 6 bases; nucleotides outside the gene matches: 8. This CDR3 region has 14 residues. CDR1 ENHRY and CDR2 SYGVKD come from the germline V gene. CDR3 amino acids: CAITPGGGSNEQFF. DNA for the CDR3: TGTGCCATCACCCCCGGGGGGGGGTCCAATGAGCAGTTCTTC.

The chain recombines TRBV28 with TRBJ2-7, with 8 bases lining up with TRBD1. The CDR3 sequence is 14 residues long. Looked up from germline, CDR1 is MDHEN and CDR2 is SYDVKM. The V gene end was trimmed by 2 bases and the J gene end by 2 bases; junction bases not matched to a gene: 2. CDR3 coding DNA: TGTGCCAGCAGTTTACAACAGGGGGCCTACGAGCAGTACTTC. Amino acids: CASSLQQGAYEQYF.

The CDR3 loop is CASSLQGSLIGYTF. The DNA for the CDR3 is TGTGCCAGTAGTTTACAGGGTAGCCTTATCGGCTACACCTTC. The chain links TRBV19 to TRBJ1-2; D possibly corresponds to TRBD1 (6 bases). This CDR3 comprises 14 residues. In germline, CDR1 is LNHDA, CDR2 SQIVND (reference sequence). Between the trimmed V and J ends, which lost 5 bases and 8 bases, there was a span of 18 bases.

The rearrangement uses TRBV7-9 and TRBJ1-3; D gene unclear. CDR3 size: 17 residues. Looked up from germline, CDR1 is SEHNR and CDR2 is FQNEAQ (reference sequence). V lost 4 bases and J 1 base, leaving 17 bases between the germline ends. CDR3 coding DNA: TGTGCCAGCAGCTCCCCCGCTATGAGTAGATCTGGAAACACCATATATTTT. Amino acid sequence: CASSSPAMSRSGNTIYF.

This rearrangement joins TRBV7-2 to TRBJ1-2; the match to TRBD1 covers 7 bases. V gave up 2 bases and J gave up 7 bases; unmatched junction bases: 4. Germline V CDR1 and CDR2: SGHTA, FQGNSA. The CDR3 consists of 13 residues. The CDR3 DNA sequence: TGTGCCAGCAGCTTAATAGCAGGGGGTGGCTACACCTTC. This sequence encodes CASSLIAGGGYTF. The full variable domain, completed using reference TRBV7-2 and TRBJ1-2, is GAGVSQSPSNKVTEKGKDVELRCDPISGHTALYWYRQSLGQGLEFLIYFQGNSAPDKSGLPSDRFSAERTGGSVSTLTIQRTQQEDSAVYLCASSLIAGGGYTFGSGTRLTVV.

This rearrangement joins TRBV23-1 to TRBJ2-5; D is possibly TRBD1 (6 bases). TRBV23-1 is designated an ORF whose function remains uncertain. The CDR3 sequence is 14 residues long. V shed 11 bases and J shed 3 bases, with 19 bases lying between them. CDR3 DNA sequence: TGCGCCTGGCAGGGGTTTCGGACCGAAGAGACCCAGTACTTC. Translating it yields CAWQGFRTEETQYF.

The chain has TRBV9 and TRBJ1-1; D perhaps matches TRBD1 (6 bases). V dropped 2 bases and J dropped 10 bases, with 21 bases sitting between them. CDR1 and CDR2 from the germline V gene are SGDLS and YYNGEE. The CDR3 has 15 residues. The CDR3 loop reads CASSVHATQQGPAFF. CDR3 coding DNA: TGTGCCAGCAGCGTTCACGCTACCCAACAGGGCCCAGCTTTCTTT.

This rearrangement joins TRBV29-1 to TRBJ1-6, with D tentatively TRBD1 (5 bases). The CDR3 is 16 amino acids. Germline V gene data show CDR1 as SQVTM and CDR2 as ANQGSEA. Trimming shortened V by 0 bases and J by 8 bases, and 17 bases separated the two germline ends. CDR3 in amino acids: CSVEDGVGDLDSPLHF. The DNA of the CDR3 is TGCAGCGTTGAAGATGGGGTGGGGGACTTAGATTCACCCCTCCACTTT.

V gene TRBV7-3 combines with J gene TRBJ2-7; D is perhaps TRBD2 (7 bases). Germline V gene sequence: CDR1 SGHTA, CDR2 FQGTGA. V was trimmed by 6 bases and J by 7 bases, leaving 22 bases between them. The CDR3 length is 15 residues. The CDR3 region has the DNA TGTGCCAGCAGTAAAGAACCAGCGGGGAGGGGGGAGCAGTACTTC. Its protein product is CASSKEPAGRGEQYF.

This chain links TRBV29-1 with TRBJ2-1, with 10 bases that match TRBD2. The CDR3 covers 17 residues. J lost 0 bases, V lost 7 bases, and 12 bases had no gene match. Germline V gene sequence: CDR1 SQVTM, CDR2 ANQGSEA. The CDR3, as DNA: TGCAGCGCCGGGCGTCTAGCGGGGGTCAGCTCCTACAATGAGCAGTTCTTC. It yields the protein CSAGRLAGVSSYNEQFF.

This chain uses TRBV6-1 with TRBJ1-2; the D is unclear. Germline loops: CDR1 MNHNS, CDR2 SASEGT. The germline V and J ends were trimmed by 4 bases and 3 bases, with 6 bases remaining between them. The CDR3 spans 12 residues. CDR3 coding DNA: TGTGCCAGCAGTGCCCGTCACTATGGCTACACCTTC. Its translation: CASSARHYGYTF.

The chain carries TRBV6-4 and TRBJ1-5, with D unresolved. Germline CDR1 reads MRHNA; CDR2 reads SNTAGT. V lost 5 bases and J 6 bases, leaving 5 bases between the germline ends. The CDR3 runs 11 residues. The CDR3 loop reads CASSNPQPQHF. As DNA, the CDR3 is TGTGCCAGCAGTAATCCTCAGCCCCAGCATTTT.

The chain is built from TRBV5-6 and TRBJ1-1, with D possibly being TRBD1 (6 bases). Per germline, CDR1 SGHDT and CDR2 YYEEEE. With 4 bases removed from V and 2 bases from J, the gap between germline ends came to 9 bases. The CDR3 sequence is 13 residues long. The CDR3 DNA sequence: TGTGCCAGCAGCGGACAGCTAAACACTGAAGCTTTCTTT. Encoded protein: CASSGQLNTEAFF. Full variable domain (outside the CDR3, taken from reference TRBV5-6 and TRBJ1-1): DAGVTQSPTHLIKTRGQQVTLRCSPKSGHDTVSWYQQALGQGPQFIFQYYEEEERQRGNFPDRFSGHQFPNYSSELNVNALLLGDSALYLCASSGQLNTEAFFGQGTRLTVV.

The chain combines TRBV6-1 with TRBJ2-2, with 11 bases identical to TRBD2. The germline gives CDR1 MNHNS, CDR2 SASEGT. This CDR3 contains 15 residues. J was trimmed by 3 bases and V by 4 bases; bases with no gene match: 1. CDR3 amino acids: CASSGTSGYTGELFF. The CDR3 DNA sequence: TGTGCCAGCAGTGGGACTAGCGGGTACACCGGGGAGCTGTTTTTT.

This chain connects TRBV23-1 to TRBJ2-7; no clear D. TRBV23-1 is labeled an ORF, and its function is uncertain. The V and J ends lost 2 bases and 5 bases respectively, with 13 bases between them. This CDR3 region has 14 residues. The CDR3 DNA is TGCGCCAGCAGTCAACCCCTACGAGTCCACGAGCAGTACTTC. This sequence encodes CASSQPLRVHEQYF.